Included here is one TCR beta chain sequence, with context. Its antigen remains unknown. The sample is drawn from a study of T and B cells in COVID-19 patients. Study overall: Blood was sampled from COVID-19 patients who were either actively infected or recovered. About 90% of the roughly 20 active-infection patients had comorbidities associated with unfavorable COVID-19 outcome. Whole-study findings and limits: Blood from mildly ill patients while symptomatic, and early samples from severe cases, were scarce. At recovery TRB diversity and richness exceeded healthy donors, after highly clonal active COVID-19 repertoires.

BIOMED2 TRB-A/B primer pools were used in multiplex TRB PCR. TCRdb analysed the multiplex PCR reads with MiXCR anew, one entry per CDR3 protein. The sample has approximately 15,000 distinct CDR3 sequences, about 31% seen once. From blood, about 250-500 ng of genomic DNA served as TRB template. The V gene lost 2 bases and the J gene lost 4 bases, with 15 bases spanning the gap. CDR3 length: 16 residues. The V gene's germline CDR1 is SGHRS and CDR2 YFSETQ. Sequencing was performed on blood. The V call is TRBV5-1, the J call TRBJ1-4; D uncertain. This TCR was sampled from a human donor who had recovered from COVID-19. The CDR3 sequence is CASSLSFSAINEKLFF. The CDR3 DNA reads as TGCGCCAGCAGCTTATCCTTTTCTGCAATTAATGAAAAACTGTTTTTT.